Sequencing of this T cell receptor (beta chain) was carried out in a study of blood T cell repertoires in COVID-19. Overall study context: The origin of the acute and convalescent COVID-19 samples was the United States, Italy and Spain.

In the authors' methods: Estimated nucleated cell counts came from reference gene primer amplification. The assay was immunoSEQ multiplex PCR, and TCRdb's table has in-frame clones only and misses some. Clone size and the V and J calls come from that table; the DNA yielded D and trimming. This repertoire shows 180,000 or so clones, 80% to 90% found once; its top ten account for roughly 7.8%. The clonotype was recovered from a man in his sixties with acute or convalescent COVID-19. Input material: peripheral blood.

The DNA of the CDR3 is TGTGCCAGCTCACCGAACAGACAGGGTAACACCGGGGAGCTGTTTTTT. Translated, it gives CASSPNRQGNTGELFF. The rearrangement joins TRBV18 to TRBJ2-2; TRBD1 matches 7 bases. Germline CDR1 and CDR2: KGHSH and LQKENI. The CDR3 consists of 16 residues. V lost 3 bases, J lost 2 bases, and 6 bases stayed unmatched.